The present T cell receptor beta chain was sequenced within a study of cytomegalovirus exposure and HLA in healthy donors. Germline V gene sequence: CDR1 ENHRY, CDR2 SYGVKD. V dropped 3 bases and J dropped 3 bases, with 21 bases sitting between them. There are 17 residues in the CDR3. Amplification used 60 Vbeta primers and 13 Jbeta primers. Produced via immunoSEQ multiplex PCR; TCRdb's table is partial and in-frame only. This sample's table reports 130,000 or so clones. The sequencing sample was made of PBMCs. V is TRBV10-3 and J is TRBJ2-7; D perhaps matches TRBD1 (5 bases). The sequence was collected from a man aged 18 to 35 in good health and CMV-seronegative. The CDR3 nucleotides read TGTGCCATCAGTGATTCCCAGGGCAGATTGTGGGACTACGAGCAGTACTTC. It encodes CAISDSQGRLWDYEQYF.